These 5 T cell receptor beta chains originate from one sample sequenced in a study of CD8 T cells in ankylosing spondylitis. Study-level results: For ankylosing spondylitis blood, a TCR beta motif of 7 to 9 highly homologous variants appeared characteristic.

Their antigens remain unidentified. MiXCR was run by TCRdb on the 5' RACE reads, yielding one entry per CDR3 protein. Of approximately 150,000 distinct CDR3 sequences in the sample, approximately 17% are singletons; the top ten hold roughly a third. Sequencing used blood, either unsorted or a sorted T cell fraction (not recorded which). The receptors originated from a male donor with ankylosing spondylitis.

This chain links TRBV28 with TRBJ2-7; 12 bases are shared with TRBD2. The CDR3 contains 19 residues. J lost 3 bases, V lost 1 base, and 13 bases had no gene match. The V gene's germline CDR1 is MDHEN and CDR2 SYDVKM. The CDR3 here is CASSLFGLAGGPESYEQYF. The CDR3 coding sequence is TGTGCCAGCAGTTTATTTGGTCTAGCGGGAGGGCCGGAGAGCTACGAGCAGTACTTC.

The chain uses TRBV28 and TRBJ2-7; D remains ambiguous. V gave up 6 bases and J gave up 5 bases, with 14 bases separating them. Germline V lookup: CDR1 MDHEN, CDR2 SYDVKM. The CDR3 covers 13 residues. The CDR3 DNA follows: TGTGCCAGCAGGGCCCTTGGTGGGGACGAGCAGTACTTC. Amino acid sequence: CASRALGGDEQYF.

This clonotype showed up many times. This chain connects TRBV4-3 to TRBJ2-7, with 9 bases identical to TRBD1. The J segment lost 4 bases and the V segment lost 2 bases, leaving 6 bases of the junction unmatched. CDR3 length: 15 residues. CDR1 and CDR2 (germline): LGHNA, YSLEER. For the CDR3, the DNA is TGCGCCAGCAGCCAAATTGCCGGGACAGGGTACGAGCAGTACTTC. It specifies CASSQIAGTGYEQYF.

This clonotype has just a few counts. V gene TRBV4-2 combines with J gene TRBJ2-3, with D uncertain. Trimming left V 0 bases short and J 4 bases short, with 8 bases between. CDR3 length: 14 amino acids. Per the germline V gene, CDR1 is LGHNA and CDR2 is YNFKEQ. CDR3 DNA sequence: TGTGCCAGCAGCCAAGATCCACGCCCAGATACGCAGTATTTT. Translation gives CASSQDPRPDTQYF.

The chain employs TRBV5-1 and TRBJ2-1; 11 nucleotides line up with TRBD1. V lost 5 bases, J lost 9 bases, and 10 bases stayed unmatched. The CDR3 consists of 15 residues. CDR1 is SGHRS, CDR2 YFSETQ, per germline. The CDR3 region is CASRLGDRGVIEQFF. CDR3 DNA sequence: TGCGCCAGCAGGCTAGGGGACAGGGGGGTCATTGAGCAGTTCTTC.